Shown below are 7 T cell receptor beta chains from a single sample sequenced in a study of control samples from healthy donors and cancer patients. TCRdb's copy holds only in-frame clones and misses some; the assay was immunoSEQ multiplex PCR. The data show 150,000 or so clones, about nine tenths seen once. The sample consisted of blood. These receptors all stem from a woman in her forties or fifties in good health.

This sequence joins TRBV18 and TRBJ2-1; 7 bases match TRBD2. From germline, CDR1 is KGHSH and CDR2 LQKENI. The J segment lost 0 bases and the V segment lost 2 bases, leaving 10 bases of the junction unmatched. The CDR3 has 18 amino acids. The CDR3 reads CASSPLPSGGVSYNEQFF. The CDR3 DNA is TGTGCCAGCTCACCATTGCCTAGCGGAGGTGTCTCCTACAATGAGCAGTTCTTC.

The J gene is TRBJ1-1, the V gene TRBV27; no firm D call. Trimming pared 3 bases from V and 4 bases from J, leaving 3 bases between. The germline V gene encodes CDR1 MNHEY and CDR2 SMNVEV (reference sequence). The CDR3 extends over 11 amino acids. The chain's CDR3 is CASSLGTEAFF. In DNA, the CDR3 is TGTGCCAGCAGTTTGGGCACTGAAGCTTTCTTT.

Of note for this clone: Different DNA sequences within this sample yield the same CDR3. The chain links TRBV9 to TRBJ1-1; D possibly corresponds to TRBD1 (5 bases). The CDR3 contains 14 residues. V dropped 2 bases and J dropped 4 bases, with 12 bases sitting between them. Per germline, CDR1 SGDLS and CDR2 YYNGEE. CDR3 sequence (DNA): TGTGCCAGCAGCGTTGGGGGAGTAGGCACTGAAGCTTTCTTT. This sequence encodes CASSVGGVGTEAFF.

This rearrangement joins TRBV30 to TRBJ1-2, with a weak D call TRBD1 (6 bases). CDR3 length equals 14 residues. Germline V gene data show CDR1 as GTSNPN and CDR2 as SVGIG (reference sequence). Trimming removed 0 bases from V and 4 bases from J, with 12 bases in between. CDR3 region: CAWSVAGVVYGYTF. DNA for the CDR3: TGTGCCTGGAGTGTCGCAGGGGTTGTCTATGGCTACACCTTC.

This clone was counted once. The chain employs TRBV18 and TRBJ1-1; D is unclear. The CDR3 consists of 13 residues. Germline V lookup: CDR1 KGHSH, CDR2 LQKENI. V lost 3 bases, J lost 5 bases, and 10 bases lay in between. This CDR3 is CASSPSQDTEAFF. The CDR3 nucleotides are TGTGCCAGCTCACCCAGCCAGGATACTGAAGCTTTCTTT.

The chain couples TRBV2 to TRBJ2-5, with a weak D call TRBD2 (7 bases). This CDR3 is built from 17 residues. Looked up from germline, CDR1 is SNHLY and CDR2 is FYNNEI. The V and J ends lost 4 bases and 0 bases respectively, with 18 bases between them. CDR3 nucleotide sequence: TGTGCCAGCAGTGGGCGGGGGCTAGCGGCCTACCAAGAGACCCAGTACTTC. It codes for CASSGRGLAAYQETQYF.

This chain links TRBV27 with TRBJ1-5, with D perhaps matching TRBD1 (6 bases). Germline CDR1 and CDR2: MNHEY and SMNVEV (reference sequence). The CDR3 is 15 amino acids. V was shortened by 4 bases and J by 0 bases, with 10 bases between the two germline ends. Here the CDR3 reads CASSSTGNSNQPQHF. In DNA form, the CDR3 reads TGTGCCAGCAGTTCCACAGGGAATAGCAATCAGCCCCAGCATTTT.